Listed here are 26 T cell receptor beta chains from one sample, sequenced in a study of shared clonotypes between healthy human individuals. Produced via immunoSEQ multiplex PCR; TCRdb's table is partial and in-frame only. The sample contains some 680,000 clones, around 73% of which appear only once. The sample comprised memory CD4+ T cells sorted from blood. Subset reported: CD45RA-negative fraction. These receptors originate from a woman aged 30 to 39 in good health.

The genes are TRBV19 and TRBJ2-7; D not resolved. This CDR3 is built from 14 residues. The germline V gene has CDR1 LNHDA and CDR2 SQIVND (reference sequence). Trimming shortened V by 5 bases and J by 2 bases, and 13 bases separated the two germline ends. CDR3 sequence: CASSRGRPPYEQYF. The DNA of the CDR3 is TGTGCCAGTAGTCGAGGACGGCCGCCCTACGAGCAGTACTTC. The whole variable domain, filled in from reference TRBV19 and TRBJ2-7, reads DGGITQSPKYLFRKEGQNVTLSCEQNLNHDAMYWYRQDPGQGLRLIYYSQIVNDFQKGDIAEGYSVSREKKESFPLTVTSAQKNPTAFYLCASSRGRPPYEQYFGPGTRLTVT.

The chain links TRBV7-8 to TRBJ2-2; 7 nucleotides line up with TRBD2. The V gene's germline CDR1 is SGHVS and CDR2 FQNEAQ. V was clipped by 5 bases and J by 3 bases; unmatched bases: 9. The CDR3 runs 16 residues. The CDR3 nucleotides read TGTGCCAGCAGCGGAGTGGGGCTAGCGGACACCGGGGAGCTGTTTTTT. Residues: CASSGVGLADTGELFF.

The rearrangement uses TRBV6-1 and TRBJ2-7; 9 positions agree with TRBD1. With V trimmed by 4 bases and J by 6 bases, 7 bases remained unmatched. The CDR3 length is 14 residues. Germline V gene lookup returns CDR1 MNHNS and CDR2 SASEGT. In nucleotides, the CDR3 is TGTGCCAGCAGTGGAGTACAGGGGGCTTTCGAGCAGTACTTC. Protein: CASSGVQGAFEQYF.

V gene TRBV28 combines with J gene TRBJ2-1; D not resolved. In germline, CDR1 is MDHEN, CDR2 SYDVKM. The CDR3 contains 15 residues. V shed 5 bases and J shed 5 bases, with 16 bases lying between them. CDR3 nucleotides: TGTGCCAGCAGTGGCCCTAGACGGACGAACAATGAGCAGTTCTTC. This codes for CASSGPRRTNNEQFF.

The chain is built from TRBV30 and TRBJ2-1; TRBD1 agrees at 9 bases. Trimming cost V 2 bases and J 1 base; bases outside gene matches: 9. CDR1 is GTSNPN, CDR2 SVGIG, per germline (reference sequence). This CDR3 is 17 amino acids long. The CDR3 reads CAWSMTGTGRSYNEQFF. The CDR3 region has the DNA TGTGCCTGGAGTATGACCGGGACAGGGAGATCCTACAATGAGCAGTTCTTC.

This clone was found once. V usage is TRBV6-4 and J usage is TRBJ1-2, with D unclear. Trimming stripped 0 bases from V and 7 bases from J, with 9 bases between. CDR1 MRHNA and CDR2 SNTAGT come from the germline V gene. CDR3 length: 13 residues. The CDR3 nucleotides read TGTGCCAGCAGTGACTCGTTTTGGGGTGGCTACACCTTC. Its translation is CASSDSFWGGYTF.

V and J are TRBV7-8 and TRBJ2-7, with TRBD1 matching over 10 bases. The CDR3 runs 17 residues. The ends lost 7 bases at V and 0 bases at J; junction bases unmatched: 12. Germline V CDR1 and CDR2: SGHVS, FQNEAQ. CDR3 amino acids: CASMGTGVPRSSYEQYF. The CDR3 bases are TGTGCCAGCATGGGGACAGGGGTCCCTAGGAGCTCCTACGAGCAGTACTTC.

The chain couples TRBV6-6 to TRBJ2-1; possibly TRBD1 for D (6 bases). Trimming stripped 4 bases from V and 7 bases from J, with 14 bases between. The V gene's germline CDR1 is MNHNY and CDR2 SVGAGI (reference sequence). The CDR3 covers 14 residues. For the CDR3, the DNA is TGTGCCAGCAGTTTCCCAGGCAGGGGTAATGAGCAGTTCTTC. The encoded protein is CASSFPGRGNEQFF.

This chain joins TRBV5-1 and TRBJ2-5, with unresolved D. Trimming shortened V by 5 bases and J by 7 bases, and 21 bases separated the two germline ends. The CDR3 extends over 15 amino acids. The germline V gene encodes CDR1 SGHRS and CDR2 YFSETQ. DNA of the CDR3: TGCGCCAGCAGAAACCGTTCCTCCGCCAAAGGGACCCAGTACTTC. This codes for CASRNRSSAKGTQYF.

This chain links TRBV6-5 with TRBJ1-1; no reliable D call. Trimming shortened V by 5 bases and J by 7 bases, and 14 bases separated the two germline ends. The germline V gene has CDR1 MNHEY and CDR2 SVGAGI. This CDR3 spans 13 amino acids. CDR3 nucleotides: TGTGCCAGCAGTAGTATGGCGCTCGGTGAAGCTTTCTTT. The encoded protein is CASSSMALGEAFF.

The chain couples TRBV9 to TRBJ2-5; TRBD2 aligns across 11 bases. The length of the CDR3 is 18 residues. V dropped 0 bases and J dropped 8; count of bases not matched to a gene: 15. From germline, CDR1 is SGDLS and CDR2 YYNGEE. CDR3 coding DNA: TGTGCCAGCAGCGTAGGGGGACTAGCGGAAAAGGTCAAGAGAACCCAGTACTTC. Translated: CASSVGGLAEKVKRTQYF.

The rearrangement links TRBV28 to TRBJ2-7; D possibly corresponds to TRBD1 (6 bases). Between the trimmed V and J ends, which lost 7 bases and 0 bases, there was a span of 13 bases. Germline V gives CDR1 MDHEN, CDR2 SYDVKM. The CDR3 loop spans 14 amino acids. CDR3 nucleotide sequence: TGTGCCAGCACCTTGGGGACAAGCTCCTACGAGCAGTACTTC. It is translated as CASTLGTSSYEQYF.

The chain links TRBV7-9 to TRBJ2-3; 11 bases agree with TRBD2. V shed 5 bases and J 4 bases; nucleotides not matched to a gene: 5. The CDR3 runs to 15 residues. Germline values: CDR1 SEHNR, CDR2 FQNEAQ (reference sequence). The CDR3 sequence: CASSLNSGRADTQYF. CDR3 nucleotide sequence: TGTGCCAGCAGCCTTAATAGCGGGAGGGCAGATACGCAGTATTTT.

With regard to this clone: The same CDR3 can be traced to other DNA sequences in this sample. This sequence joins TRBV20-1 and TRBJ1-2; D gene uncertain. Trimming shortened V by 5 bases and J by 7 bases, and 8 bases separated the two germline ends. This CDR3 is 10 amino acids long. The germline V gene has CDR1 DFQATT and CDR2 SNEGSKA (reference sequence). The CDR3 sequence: CSARLGGYTF. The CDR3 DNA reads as TGCAGTGCTCGGCTTGGTGGCTACACCTTC.

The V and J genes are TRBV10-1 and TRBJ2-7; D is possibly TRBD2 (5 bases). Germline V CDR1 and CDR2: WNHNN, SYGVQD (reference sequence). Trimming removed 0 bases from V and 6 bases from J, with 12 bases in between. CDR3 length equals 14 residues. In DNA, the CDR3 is TGCGCCAGCAGTGAGTCAACTAGATATGTCGAGCAGTACTTC. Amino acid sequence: CASSESTRYVEQYF.

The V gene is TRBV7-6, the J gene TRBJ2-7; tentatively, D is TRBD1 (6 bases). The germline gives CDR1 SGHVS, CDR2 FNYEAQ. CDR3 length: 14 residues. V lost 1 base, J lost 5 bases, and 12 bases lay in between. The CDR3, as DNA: TGTGCCAGCAGCTTAGTGGCAGGGGCCGACGAGCAGTACTTC. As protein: CASSLVAGADEQYF.

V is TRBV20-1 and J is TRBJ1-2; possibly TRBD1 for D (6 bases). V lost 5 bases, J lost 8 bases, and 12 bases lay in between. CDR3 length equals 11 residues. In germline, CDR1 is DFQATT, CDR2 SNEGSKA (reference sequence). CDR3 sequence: CSAFNRDGYTF. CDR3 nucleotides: TGCAGTGCTTTTAACAGGGACGGCTACACCTTC.

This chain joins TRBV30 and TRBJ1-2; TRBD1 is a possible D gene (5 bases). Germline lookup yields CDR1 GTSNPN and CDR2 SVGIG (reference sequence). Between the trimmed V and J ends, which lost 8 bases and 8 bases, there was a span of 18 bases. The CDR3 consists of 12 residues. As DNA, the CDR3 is TGTGCCCACCCCCGGGGGTCGGGAGGCTACACCTTC. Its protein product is CAHPRGSGGYTF. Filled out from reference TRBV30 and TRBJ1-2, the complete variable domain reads SQTIHQWPATLVQPVGSPLSLECTVEGTSNPNLYWYRQAAGRGLQLLFYSVGIGQISSEVPQNLSASRPQDRQFILSSKKLLLSDSGFYLCAHPRGSGGYTFGSGTRLTVV.

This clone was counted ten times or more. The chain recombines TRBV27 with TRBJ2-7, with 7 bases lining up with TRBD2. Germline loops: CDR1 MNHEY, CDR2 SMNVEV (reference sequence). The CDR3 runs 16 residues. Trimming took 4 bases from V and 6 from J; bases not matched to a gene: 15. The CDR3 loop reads CASSSQQSGKLREQYF. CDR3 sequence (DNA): TGTGCCAGCAGTTCCCAACAAAGCGGGAAACTGCGCGAGCAGTACTTC.

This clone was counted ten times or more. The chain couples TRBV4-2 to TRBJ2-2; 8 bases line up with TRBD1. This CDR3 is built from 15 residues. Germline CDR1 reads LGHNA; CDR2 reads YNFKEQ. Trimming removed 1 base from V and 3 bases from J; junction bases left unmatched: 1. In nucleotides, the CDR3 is TGTGCCAGCAGCCAAGTGGACAGGGACACCGGGGAGCTGTTTTTT. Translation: CASSQVDRDTGELFF.

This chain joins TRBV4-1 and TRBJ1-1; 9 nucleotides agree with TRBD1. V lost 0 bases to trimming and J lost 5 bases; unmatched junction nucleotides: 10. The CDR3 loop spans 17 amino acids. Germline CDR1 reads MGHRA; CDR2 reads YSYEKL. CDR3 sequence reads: CASSQEGYPGQGTEAFF. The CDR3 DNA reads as TGCGCCAGCAGCCAAGAAGGGTACCCGGGACAGGGTACTGAAGCTTTCTTT.

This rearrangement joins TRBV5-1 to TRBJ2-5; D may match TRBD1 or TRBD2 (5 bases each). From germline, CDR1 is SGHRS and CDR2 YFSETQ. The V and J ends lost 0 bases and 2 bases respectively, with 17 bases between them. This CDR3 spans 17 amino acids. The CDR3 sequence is CASSLAGWGMRQETQYF. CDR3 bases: TGCGCCAGCAGCTTGGCCGGTTGGGGGATGCGACAAGAGACCCAGTACTTC.

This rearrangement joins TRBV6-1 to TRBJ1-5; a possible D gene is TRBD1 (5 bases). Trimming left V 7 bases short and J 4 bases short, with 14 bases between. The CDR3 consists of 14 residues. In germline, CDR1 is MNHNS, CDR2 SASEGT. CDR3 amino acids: CASKRGGTNQPQHF. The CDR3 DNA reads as TGTGCCAGCAAGCGTGGGGGAACAAATCAGCCCCAGCATTTT.

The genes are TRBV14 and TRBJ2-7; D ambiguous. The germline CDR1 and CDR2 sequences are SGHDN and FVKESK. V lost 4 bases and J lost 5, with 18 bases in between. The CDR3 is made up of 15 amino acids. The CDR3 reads CASSRSRLESHEQYF. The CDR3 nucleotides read TGTGCCAGCAGCCGATCAAGGTTGGAATCCCACGAGCAGTACTTC. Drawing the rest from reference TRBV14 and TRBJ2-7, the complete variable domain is EAGVTQFPSHSVIEKGQTVTLRCDPISGHDNLYWYRRVMGKEIKFLLHFVKESKQDESGMPNNRFLAERTGGTYSTLKVQPAELEDSGVYFCASSRSRLESHEQYFGPGTRLTVT.

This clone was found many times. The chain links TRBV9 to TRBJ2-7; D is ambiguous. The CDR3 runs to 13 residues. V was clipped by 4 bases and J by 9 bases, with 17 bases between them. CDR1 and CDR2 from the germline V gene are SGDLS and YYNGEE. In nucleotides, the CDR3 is TGTGCCAGCAGCAAGAGTGGACCAGGTCGGCAGTACTTC. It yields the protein CASSKSGPGRQYF.

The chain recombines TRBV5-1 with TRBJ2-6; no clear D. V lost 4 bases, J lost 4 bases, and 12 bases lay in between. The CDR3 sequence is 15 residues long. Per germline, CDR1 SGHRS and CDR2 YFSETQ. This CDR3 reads CASSIGSLGANVLTF. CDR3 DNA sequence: TGCGCCAGCAGCATAGGGTCTTTAGGGGCCAACGTCCTGACTTTC.